Listed below are T cell receptor beta chains from one sample, sequenced in a study of cytomegalovirus exposure and HLA in healthy donors. Some clones are missing from TCRdb's copy, which holds only in-frame ones; the method was immunoSEQ multiplex PCR. This table has 59,000 or so clones, roughly 87% appearing once. Sequenced input: PBMCs. All receptors derive from a woman aged 18-29 years in good health and CMV-seronegative. CDR3s include the opening cysteine and the closing phenylalanine or tryptophan. The D gene is left open where the match is weak. A row's size may be missing; if present it is once, few, many or a size class.

clone size: NA
D gene: NA
J gene: TRBJ2-2
V gene: TRBV7-9
CDR3 protein: CASSPAGLRGTGELFF
CDR3 DNA: TGTGCCAGCAGCCCGGCCGGGCTTCGAGGGACCGGGGAGCTGTTTTTT

clone size: NA
D gene: TRBD1
J gene: TRBJ2-7
V gene: TRBV25-1
CDR3 protein: CASSESGTGAYEQYF
CDR3 DNA: TGTGCCAGCAGTGAATCAGGGACAGGGGCGTACGAGCAGTACTTC

clone size: NA
D gene: TRBD2
J gene: TRBJ2-7
V gene: TRBV30
CDR3 protein: CAWTAMPGLAENEQYF
CDR3 DNA: TGTGCCTGGACCGCAATGCCGGGACTAGCGGAAAACGAGCAGTACTTC

clone size: NA
D gene: NA
J gene: TRBJ1-1
V gene: TRBV21-1
CDR3 protein: CASSKADTREGTEAFF
CDR3 DNA: TGTGCCAGCAGCAAAGCTGATACAAGGGAGGGCACTGAAGCTTTCTTT

clone size: NA
D gene: NA
J gene: TRBJ2-1
V gene: TRBV5-1
CDR3 protein: CASSLDVGGYNEQFF
CDR3 DNA: TGCGCCAGCAGCTTGGATGTGGGGGGTTACAATGAGCAGTTCTTC

clone size: NA
D gene: TRBD2
J gene: TRBJ2-5
V gene: TRBV5-1
CDR3 protein: CASSFSGGFQETQYF
CDR3 DNA: TGCGCCAGCAGCTTTAGCGGGGGGTTCCAAGAGACCCAGTACTTC

clone size: NA
D gene: NA
J gene: TRBJ2-1
V gene: TRBV12-5
CDR3 protein: CASGPREGEQFF
CDR3 DNA: TGTGCTAGTGGTCCCCGCGAGGGCGAGCAGTTCTTC

clone size: NA
D gene: NA
J gene: TRBJ2-7
V gene: TRBV7-9
CDR3 protein: CASSPGQGVGYEQYF
CDR3 DNA: TGTGCCAGCAGCCCGGGACAAGGAGTGGGATACGAGCAGTACTTC

clone size: NA
D gene: TRBD2
J gene: TRBJ2-7
V gene: TRBV28
CDR3 protein: CASSILANEQYF
CDR3 DNA: TGTGCCAGCAGTATACTAGCGAACGAGCAGTACTTC

clone size: NA
D gene: TRBD1
J gene: TRBJ2-5
V gene: TRBV5-4
CDR3 protein: CASSRQGATETQYF
CDR3 DNA: TGTGCCAGCAGCCGACAGGGGGCGACAGAGACCCAGTACTTC

clone size: NA
D gene: TRBD1
J gene: TRBJ1-2
V gene: TRBV5-4
CDR3 protein: CASSRGQDLGYGYTF
CDR3 DNA: TGTGCCAGCAGCCGGGGACAGGACCTGGGCTATGGCTACACCTTC

clone size: NA
D gene: NA
J gene: TRBJ2-3
V gene: TRBV11-3
CDR3 protein: CASSLGGFPQYF
CDR3 DNA: TGTGCCAGCAGCTTAGGAGGCTTCCCGCAGTATTTT

clone size: few
D gene: TRBD2
J gene: TRBJ2-1
V gene: TRBV9
CDR3 protein: CASSVDSGSVEQFF
CDR3 DNA: TGTGCCAGCAGCGTAGATAGCGGGAGCGTGGAGCAGTTCTTC

clone size: once
D gene: TRBD1
J gene: TRBJ2-5
V gene: TRBV9
CDR3 protein: CASSAGTEETQYF
CDR3 DNA: TGTGCCAGCAGCGCCGGGACAGAAGAGACCCAGTACTTC

clone size: NA
D gene: NA
J gene: TRBJ1-1
V gene: TRBV7-2
CDR3 protein: CASSLNQDTEAFF
CDR3 DNA: TGTGCCAGCAGCTTAAACCAGGACACTGAAGCTTTCTTT

clone size: NA
D gene: TRBD1
J gene: TRBJ1-2
V gene: TRBV7-9
CDR3 protein: CASRPLGGTYGYTF
CDR3 DNA: TGTGCCAGCAGACCCTTAGGGGGCACCTATGGCTACACCTTC

clone size: NA
D gene: TRBD2
J gene: TRBJ2-1
V gene: TRBV4-2
CDR3 protein: CASSLGLGNEQFF
CDR3 DNA: TGTGCCAGCAGCCTCGGACTAGGAAATGAGCAGTTCTTC

clone size: NA
D gene: TRBD2
J gene: TRBJ2-3
V gene: TRBV11-1
CDR3 protein: CASSLERAGDDTQYF
CDR3 DNA: TGTGCCAGCAGCTTAGAACGAGCGGGAGATGATACGCAGTATTTT

clone size: NA
D gene: TRBD1
J gene: TRBJ1-5
V gene: TRBV6-5
CDR3 protein: CASSYSTGDGQPQHF
CDR3 DNA: TGTGCCAGCAGTTACTCCACAGGGGACGGCCAGCCCCAGCATTTT

clone size: NA
D gene: NA
J gene: TRBJ2-1
V gene: TRBV7-9
CDR3 protein: CASSLAGGFNEQFF
CDR3 DNA: TGTGCCAGCAGCTTAGCGGGAGGTTTCAATGAGCAGTTCTTC

clone size: once
D gene: NA
J gene: TRBJ2-2
V gene: TRBV7-3
CDR3 protein: CASSPYTGELFF
CDR3 DNA: TGTGCCAGCAGCCCCTACACCGGGGAGCTGTTTTTT

clone size: NA
D gene: NA
J gene: TRBJ1-5
V gene: TRBV7-8
CDR3 protein: CASSLEQGGYQPQHF
CDR3 DNA: TGTGCCAGCAGCTTGGAACAGGGAGGGTATCAGCCCCAGCATTTT

clone size: NA
D gene: NA
J gene: TRBJ1-6
V gene: TRBV19
CDR3 protein: CASNQGNSPLHF
CDR3 DNA: TGTGCCAGTAACCAGGGGAATTCACCCCTCCACTTT

clone size: NA
D gene: TRBD1
J gene: TRBJ1-4
V gene: TRBV4-1
CDR3 protein: CASSPGQGRKEKLFF
CDR3 DNA: TGCGCCAGCAGCCCGGGACAGGGCCGAAAAGAAAAACTGTTTTTT

clone size: NA
D gene: TRBD2
J gene: TRBJ2-1
V gene: TRBV7-2
CDR3 protein: CASSLIGLAGAHEQFF
CDR3 DNA: TGTGCCAGCAGCTTAATTGGACTAGCGGGAGCTCATGAGCAGTTCTTC

clone size: NA
D gene: TRBD1
J gene: TRBJ1-5
V gene: TRBV6-1
CDR3 protein: CASSEGTGAKRPQHF
CDR3 DNA: TGTGCCAGCAGTGAAGGGACAGGGGCTAAACGGCCCCAGCATTTT

clone size: NA
D gene: TRBD1
J gene: TRBJ1-3
V gene: TRBV19
CDR3 protein: CASSTGDGNTIYF
CDR3 DNA: TGTGCCAGTTCGACAGGGGATGGAAACACCATATATTTT

clone size: few
D gene: TRBD2
J gene: TRBJ2-1
V gene: TRBV2
CDR3 protein: CASSGTSGPYNEQFF
CDR3 DNA: TGTGCCAGCAGTGGGACTAGCGGGCCCTACAATGAGCAGTTCTTC

clone size: NA
D gene: NA
J gene: TRBJ1-4
V gene: TRBV5-1
CDR3 protein: CASSLAAGTSEKLFF
CDR3 DNA: TGCGCCAGCAGCTTGGCAGCAGGGACTAGTGAAAAACTGTTTTTT

clone size: NA
D gene: NA
J gene: TRBJ2-5
V gene: TRBV7-9
CDR3 protein: CASRLGETQYF
CDR3 DNA: TGTGCCAGCCGACTCGGGGAGACCCAGTACTTC

clone size: NA
D gene: TRBD2
J gene: TRBJ2-1
V gene: TRBV9
CDR3 protein: CASSVDLGGSSYNEQFF
CDR3 DNA: TGTGCCAGCAGCGTAGACTTGGGAGGGAGTTCCTACAATGAGCAGTTCTTC

clone size: NA
D gene: TRBD2
J gene: TRBJ2-4
V gene: TRBV11-2
CDR3 protein: CASSLAGVKNIQYF
CDR3 DNA: TGTGCCAGCAGCCTAGCGGGAGTCAAAAACATTCAGTACTTC

clone size: NA
D gene: TRBD1
J gene: TRBJ2-1
V gene: TRBV6-6
CDR3 protein: CASRSGTGAYNEQFF
CDR3 DNA: TGTGCCAGCAGGTCCGGGACAGGGGCCTACAATGAGCAGTTCTTC

clone size: NA
D gene: TRBD1
J gene: TRBJ1-1
V gene: TRBV9
CDR3 protein: CASSGRQGALGDTEAFF
CDR3 DNA: TGTGCCAGCAGCGGACGACAGGGGGCATTGGGGGATACTGAAGCTTTCTTT

clone size: NA
D gene: TRBD1
J gene: TRBJ2-7
V gene: TRBV28
CDR3 protein: CASTPGQVLYEQYF
CDR3 DNA: TGTGCCAGCACCCCAGGACAGGTACTATACGAGCAGTACTTC

clone size: NA
D gene: TRBD2
J gene: TRBJ2-1
V gene: TRBV11-2
CDR3 protein: CASSPIAGGRSTYNEQFF
CDR3 DNA: TGTGCCAGCAGCCCGATAGCGGGAGGTCGCAGTACCTACAATGAGCAGTTCTTC

clone size: NA
D gene: TRBD2
J gene: TRBJ2-5
V gene: TRBV7-2
CDR3 protein: CASSPNVAGIGETQYF
CDR3 DNA: TGTGCCAGCAGCCCCAACGTAGCGGGAATCGGGGAGACCCAGTACTTC

clone size: NA
D gene: NA
J gene: TRBJ1-5
V gene: TRBV6-1
CDR3 protein: CASGGQQLSNQPQHF
CDR3 DNA: TGTGCCAGCGGTGGACAGCAATTAAGCAATCAGCCCCAGCATTTT

clone size: few
D gene: NA
J gene: TRBJ1-1
V gene: TRBV10-2
CDR3 protein: CASSAQTNTEAFF
CDR3 DNA: TGCGCCAGCAGTGCACAGACGAACACTGAAGCTTTCTTT

clone size: NA
D gene: TRBD1
J gene: TRBJ2-7
V gene: TRBV5-1
CDR3 protein: CASSLRSGQGRLGSYEQYF
CDR3 DNA: TGCGCCAGCAGCTTGCGATCGGGACAGGGGCGCCTTGGGTCCTACGAGCAGTACTTC

clone size: NA
D gene: NA
J gene: TRBJ1-1
V gene: TRBV2
CDR3 protein: CASTQSEGTEAFF
CDR3 DNA: TGTGCCAGCACCCAGTCGGAGGGCACTGAAGCTTTCTTT

clone size: few
D gene: NA
J gene: TRBJ2-7
V gene: TRBV27
CDR3 protein: CASSLTSSYEQYF
CDR3 DNA: TGTGCCAGCAGTTTAACCTCCAGCTACGAGCAGTACTTC